Listed below are T cell receptor beta chains from one sample, sequenced in a study of cytomegalovirus exposure and HLA in healthy donors. Libraries were prepared by immunoSEQ multiplex PCR; TCRdb keeps only in-frame clonotypes and omits some of them. The sample gives 120,000 or so clones, 10% to 13% of which show up once; 4.5% to 5% is in the top ten. The sequenced material came from PBMCs. The receptor source for this set is a woman aged 18-29 years in good health and CMV-seropositive. CDR3s include the opening cysteine and the closing phenylalanine or tryptophan. Each record gives: J gene, D gene, clone size, V gene, CDR3 DNA, CDR3 protein. A D gene is named only where the DNA matches it firmly. Not all rows give a size; the values are once, few, many and, for expanded clones, a class.

>TRBJ2-2|NA|few|TRBV13
TGTGCCAGCAGCAAAAACCAGGTAGCCGGGGAGCTGTTTTTT
CASSKNQVAGELFF
>TRBJ2-2|NA|few|TRBV30
TGTGCCTGGAGCCCCGGGACAAACAACCGGAGGGAGCTGTTTTTT
CAWSPGTNNRRELFF
>TRBJ1-1|NA|NA|TRBV13
TGTGCCAGCAGCCAGGGAACCACTGAAGCTTTCTTT
CASSQGTTEAFF
>TRBJ2-5|NA|NA|TRBV5-1
TGCGCCAGCAGCTTGGTAGGCGGAGGGGGCGAGACCCAGTACTTC
CASSLVGGGGETQYF
>TRBJ2-2|TRBD1|few|TRBV13
TGTGCCAGCAGCATCCAACGGGACAGGGGTGCCGGGGAGCTGTTTTTT
CASSIQRDRGAGELFF
>TRBJ1-5|TRBD1|few|TRBV6-6
TGTGCCAGCATACGCGACAGGGAGAGCAATCAGCCCCAGCATTTT
CASIRDRESNQPQHF
>TRBJ2-7|NA|few|TRBV15
TGTGCCACCGGACAAATCAGCTCCTACGAGCAGTACTTC
CATGQISSYEQYF
>TRBJ2-7|NA|NA|TRBV30
TGTGCCTGGAGTCCCCCAAACAGGGAAAACGAGCAGTACTTC
CAWSPPNRENEQYF
>TRBJ1-2|TRBD1|few|TRBV28
TGTGCCAGCAGCCTAGACAGGGTGCACTATGGCTACACTTTC
CASSLDRVHYGYTF
>TRBJ1-2|NA|few|TRBV25-1
TGTGCCAGCAGTGCCCTGGGCCCGGGGGGGAATGGCTACACCTTC
CASSALGPGGNGYTF
>TRBJ2-1|TRBD2|few|TRBV7-9
TGTGCCAGCAGGGGACTAGCGGGAGAGTACAATGAGCAGTTCTTC
CASRGLAGEYNEQFF
>TRBJ2-2|NA|NA|TRBV2
TGTGCCAGCAGTCTAGCGCACACCGGGGAGCTGTTTTTT
CASSLAHTGELFF
>TRBJ2-2|NA|few|TRBV7-9
TGTGCCAGCATCGACGGGAAGGCGAACACCGGGGAGCTGTTTTTT
CASIDGKANTGELFF
>TRBJ2-7|TRBD2|NA|TRBV2
TGTGCCAGCAGTGGACTAGCGCTCGAGCAGTACTTC
CASSGLALEQYF
>TRBJ2-7|NA|few|TRBV11-3
TGTGCCAGCAGGTACAGGCCCTCCTACGAGCAGTACTTC
CASRYRPSYEQYF
>TRBJ1-2|NA|NA|TRBV10-3
TGTGCCATCAGTGGGTCCGTCGGCTACACCTTC
CAISGSVGYTF
>TRBJ2-6|NA|few|TRBV27
TGTGCCAGCCAGGGGTCCCCGGGCACTGGGGCCAACGTCCTGACTTTC
CASQGSPGTGANVLTF
>TRBJ2-6|NA|NA|TRBV7-9
TGTGCCAGCAGCCCCATCTCTGGGGCCAACGTCCTGACTTTC
CASSPISGANVLTF
>TRBJ1-2|NA|NA|TRBV11-2
TGTGCCAGCAGCTTAAGTCAGGGTAGCTATGGCTACACCTTC
CASSLSQGSYGYTF
>TRBJ2-7|NA|NA|TRBV10-3
TGTGCCATCAGTGGGGGCGGAACGTTCTACGAGCAGTACTTC
CAISGGGTFYEQYF
>TRBJ1-5|NA|many|TRBV5-1
TGCGCCAGCAGCTCCCCCGGTGGAGGACAGCCCCAGCATTTT
CASSSPGGGQPQHF
>TRBJ1-2|NA|few|TRBV10-3
TGTGCCATCAGCGCCGGGTGGGATGGCTACACCTTC
CAISAGWDGYTF
>TRBJ2-5|TRBD1|few|TRBV7-9
TGTGCCAGCACCGAGGGACAGGGTGAAAGGGAGACCCAGTACTTC
CASTEGQGERETQYF
>TRBJ2-7|NA|NA|TRBV5-4
TGTGCCAGCAGGCCAGACCTTAGCGGTATAAGCTCCTACGAGCAGTACTTC
CASRPDLSGISSYEQYF
>TRBJ1-1|TRBD1|few|TRBV6-1
TGTGCCAGCGGACAGGGGATGGAGGGGACTGAAGCTTTCTTT
CASGQGMEGTEAFF
>TRBJ1-5|NA|few|TRBV30
TGTGCCTGGAGTCCTGCAGTAAATCAGCCCCAGCATTTT
CAWSPAVNQPQHF
>TRBJ2-2|NA|few|TRBV6-1
TGTGCCAGCAGTGAAGCGGGGGGGCAGAGCGGGGAGCTGTTTTTT
CASSEAGGQSGELFF
>TRBJ1-2|NA|few|TRBV30
TGTGCCTGGAGCCCCTCCTATGGCTACACCTTC
CAWSPSYGYTF
>TRBJ2-7|NA|few|TRBV7-6
TGTGCCAGCAGCTTAGCGCTAAGCTACGAGCAGTACTTC
CASSLALSYEQYF
>TRBJ1-1|NA|NA|TRBV27
TGTGCCAGCAGTTTATCGTACACCAACACTGAAGCTTTCTTT
CASSLSYTNTEAFF
>TRBJ2-1|TRBD2|few|TRBV30
TGTGCTATAGTTAGCGGGAGGGTGCAGTTCTTC
CAIVSGRVQFF
>TRBJ2-1|TRBD2|NA|TRBV5-4
TGTGCCAGCAGCGCCGGGACTAGCGGGAGAGCCTACAATGAGCAGTTCTTC
CASSAGTSGRAYNEQFF
>TRBJ1-5|NA|NA|TRBV7-8
TGTGCCAGCAGCCAAAGACAGCACAGCAATCAGCCCCAGCATTTT
CASSQRQHSNQPQHF
>TRBJ2-5|TRBD1|NA|TRBV6-5
TGTGCCAGCAGCTCTCGGACAGGGGATTCAGAGACCCAGTACTTC
CASSSRTGDSETQYF
>TRBJ2-3|NA|NA|TRBV25-1
TGTGCCAGCAGTGAGACCGATCGGGAGCGAAGACTCACAGATACGCAGTATTTT
CASSETDRERRLTDTQYF